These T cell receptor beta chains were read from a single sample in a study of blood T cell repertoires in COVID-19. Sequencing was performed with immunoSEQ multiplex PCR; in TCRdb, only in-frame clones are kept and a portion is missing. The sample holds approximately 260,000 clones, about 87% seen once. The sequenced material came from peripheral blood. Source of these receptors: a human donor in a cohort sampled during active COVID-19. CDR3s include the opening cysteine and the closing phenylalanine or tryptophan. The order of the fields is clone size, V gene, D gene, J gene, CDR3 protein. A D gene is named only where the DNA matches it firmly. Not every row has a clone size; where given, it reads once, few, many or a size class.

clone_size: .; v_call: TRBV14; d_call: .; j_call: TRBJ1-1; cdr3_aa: CASSQDRQGRAFF
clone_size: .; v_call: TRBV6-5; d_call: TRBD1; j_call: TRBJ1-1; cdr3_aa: CASRNRGRGTEAFF
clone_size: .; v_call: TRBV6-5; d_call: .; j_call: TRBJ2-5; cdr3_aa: CASSYSTPTRGTQYF
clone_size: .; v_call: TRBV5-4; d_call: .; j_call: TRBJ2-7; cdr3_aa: CASSLSGPLSYEQYF
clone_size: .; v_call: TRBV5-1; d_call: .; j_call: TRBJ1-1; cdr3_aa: CASHRDTNTEAFF
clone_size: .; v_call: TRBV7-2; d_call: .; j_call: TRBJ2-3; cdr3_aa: CASSSTSTDTQYF
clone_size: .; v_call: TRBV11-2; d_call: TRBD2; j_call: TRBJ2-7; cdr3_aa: CASSSPLAGGPRNSYEQYF
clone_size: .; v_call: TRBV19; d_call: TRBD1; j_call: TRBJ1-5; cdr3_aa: CASSIARGRVQPQHF
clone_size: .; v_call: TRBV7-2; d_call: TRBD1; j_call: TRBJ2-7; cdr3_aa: CASSATSGGFSSYEQYF
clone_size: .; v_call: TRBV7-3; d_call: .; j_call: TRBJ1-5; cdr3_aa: CASGLMGREGNQPQHF
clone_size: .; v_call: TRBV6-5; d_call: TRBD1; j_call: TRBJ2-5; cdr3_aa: CASSRDRGRQTQYF
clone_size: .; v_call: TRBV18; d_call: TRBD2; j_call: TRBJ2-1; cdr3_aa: CASSPLAGVYNEQFF
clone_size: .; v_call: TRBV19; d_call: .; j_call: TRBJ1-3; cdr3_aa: CASSARGGPSGNTIYF
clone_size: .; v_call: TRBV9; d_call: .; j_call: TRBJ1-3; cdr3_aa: CASSPSGTSGNTIYF
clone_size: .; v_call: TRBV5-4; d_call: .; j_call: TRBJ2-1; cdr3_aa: CASSAPDSSYNEQFF
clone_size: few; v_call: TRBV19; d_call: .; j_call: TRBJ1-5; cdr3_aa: CASGWSRPQHF
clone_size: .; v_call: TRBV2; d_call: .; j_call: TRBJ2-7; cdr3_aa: CASSRGTSYEQYF
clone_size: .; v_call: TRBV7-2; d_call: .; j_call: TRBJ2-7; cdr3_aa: CASSPPGASALFYEQYF
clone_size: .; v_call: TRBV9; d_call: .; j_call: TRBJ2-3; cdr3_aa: CASSASGVVADTQYF
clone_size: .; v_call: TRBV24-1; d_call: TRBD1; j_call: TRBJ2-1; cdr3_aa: CATSDLAPGGEFF
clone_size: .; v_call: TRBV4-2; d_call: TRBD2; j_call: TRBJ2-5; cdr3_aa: CASSQGLAGGSQETQYF
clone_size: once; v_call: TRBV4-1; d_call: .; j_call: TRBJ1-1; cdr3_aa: CASSLQQGLETEAFF
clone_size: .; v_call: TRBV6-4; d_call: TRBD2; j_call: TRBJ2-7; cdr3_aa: CASIHLPGGGHDLGSYEQYF
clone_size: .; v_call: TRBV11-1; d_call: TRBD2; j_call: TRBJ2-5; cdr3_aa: CASSRLAGWTETQYF
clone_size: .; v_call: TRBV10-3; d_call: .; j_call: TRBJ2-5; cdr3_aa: CAISEVPGQETQYF
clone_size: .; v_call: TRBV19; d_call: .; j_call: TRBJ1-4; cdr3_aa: CASSIVREKLFF
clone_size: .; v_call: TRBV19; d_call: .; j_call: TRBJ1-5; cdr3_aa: CASSMTGNQPQHF
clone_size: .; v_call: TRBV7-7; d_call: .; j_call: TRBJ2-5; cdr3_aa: CASSLVGSGQETQYF